This T cell receptor (beta chain) was sequenced during a study of lymphopenia after photon versus proton radiotherapy. Notes on the study in general: Under photons, naive T cells and diversity fell while effector/memory populations rose. After lymphocyte nadir, photon-treated repertoires showed oligoclonal expansion, especially CD8+ Temra. Authors raise, but do not show, better survival with proton therapy. Post-nadir TCR diversity decline inversely tracked overall survival among those who died.

Method: immunoSEQ multiplex PCR; TCRdb's copy keeps in-frame clones and lacks some. Here the sample spans 68,000 or so clones, roughly 93% being singletons. This clone has only one observation. Its antigen is unidentified. Germline V gene data show CDR1 as MDHEN and CDR2 as SYDVKM. V was cut by 5 bases and J by 4 bases, with 17 bases left in between. The CDR3 spans 15 residues. This specimen was peripheral blood, taken from a patient treated with photon-based radiotherapy. The sequence was collected from a woman aged 65 to 85 with pancreatic cancer. This chain connects TRBV28 to TRBJ1-1, with D maybe TRBD1 (5 bases). The CDR3 region is CASSPGGQGFTEAFF. CDR3 nucleotide sequence: TGTGCCAGCAGTCCCGGTGGGCAGGGATTCACTGAAGCTTTCTTT.